This T cell receptor beta chain is drawn from a study of blood T cells in healthy people across ages. Study-level points and caveats: CMV status of donors was unknown, possibly confounding expanded clonotype changes. Age showed a roughly linear inverse relationship with TCR beta diversity per million T cells.

This clonotype was recorded once. The antigen remains undetermined. Through a sample-barcoded 5' primer and a J-beta primer mix, a second PCR was run for about 7 to 12 cycles. A template-switch adaptor containing 12 random nucleotides labeled each cDNA molecule. From the 5' RACE reads, TCRdb called clonotypes with MiXCR, one entry per CDR3 protein. Altogether hundreds of thousands of distinct CDR3 sequences are present, roughly 44% being singletons, with the ten largest covering approximately 20%. The germline gives CDR1 SGHVS, CDR2 FNYEAQ. V was trimmed by 1 base and J by 0 bases, leaving 18 bases between them. The length of the CDR3 is 18 residues. Total RNA, at least 6 micrograms per sample, came from PBMCs.

The rearrangement joins TRBV7-6 to TRBJ1-1, with D maybe TRBD1 (6 bases). The sample taken for sequencing was blood. The sequence derives from a man in his 60s in good health. The CDR3 loop reads CASSLGGIRDIMNTEAFF. The CDR3 bases are TGTGCCAGCAGCTTAGGGGGTATCCGGGACATCATGAACACTGAAGCTTTCTTT.